These 17 T cell receptor beta chains originate from one sample sequenced in a study of T cells in Graves' hyperthyroidism and ophthalmopathy. The source material, RNA transcripts, was used to amplify TCR beta CDR3 regions. Researchers ran a first-round RT-PCR on the TCR CDR3 using the HTBI primer set. A single record per CDR3 protein comes from TCRdb applying MiXCR to the multiplex PCR reads. The sample has 350,000 to 450,000 distinct CDR3 sequences, more than 12% seen once; the top ten hold 25% to 30%. What was sequenced was blood. The receptors derive from a man aged 50-60 years with Graves' ophthalmopathy.

This clonotype was counted at least ten times. This rearrangement joins TRBV20-1 to TRBJ2-7; 8 nucleotides line up with TRBD1. This CDR3 has 13 residues. The trim removed 2 bases at V and 3 bases at J, leaving 3 bases unmatched. The germline V gene encodes CDR1 DFQATT and CDR2 SNEGSKA (reference sequence). CDR3 nucleotides: TGCAGTGCTAGACAGGGGGCAGGCTACGAGCAGTACTTC. It translates to CSARQGAGYEQYF.

This clonotype was observed a handful of times. The chain links TRBV5-4 to TRBJ2-2; TRBD2 is a possible D gene (5 bases). Germline V lookup: CDR1 SGHNT, CDR2 YYREEE (reference sequence). Between the trimmed V and J ends, which lost 0 bases and 5 bases, there was a span of 11 bases. This CDR3 has 15 residues. CDR3 in DNA: TGTGCCAGCAGCTTGGCGGGATTGACGACCGGGGAGCTGTTTTTT. Protein product: CASSLAGLTTGELFF.

This clonotype was counted a few times. The V and J genes are TRBV4-1 and TRBJ2-1; D gene ambiguous. Germline loops: CDR1 MGHRA, CDR2 YSYEKL. This CDR3 contains 14 residues. V was trimmed by 0 bases and J by 7 bases, leaving 10 bases between them. CDR3: CASSQDILRNEQFF. In DNA form, the CDR3 reads TGCGCCAGCAGCCAAGACATCCTAAGGAATGAGCAGTTCTTC.

This chain joins TRBV5-1 and TRBJ2-5, with 7 bases identical to TRBD1. Trimming removed 5 bases from V and 2 bases from J; junction bases left unmatched: 6. The CDR3 runs 14 residues. The germline gives CDR1 SGHRS, CDR2 YFSETQ. CDR3 sequence: CASSRQGDQETQYF. DNA for the CDR3: TGCGCCAGCAGTCGCCAGGGGGATCAAGAGACCCAGTACTTC.

This chain links TRBV14 with TRBJ1-2; no definite D call. The V end was cut by 0 bases, the J end by 1 base, with 9 bases between. The CDR3 totals 15 residues. Germline lookup yields CDR1 SGHDN and CDR2 FVKESK. The CDR3 DNA is TGTGCCAGCAGCCAAGATGGCCACCATAACTATGGCTACACCTTC. The encoded protein is CASSQDGHHNYGYTF.

This clonotype was seen at least ten times. This chain links TRBV12-3 or TRBV12-4 with TRBJ2-3, with D possibly matching TRBD2 (5 bases). The V gene lost 3 bases and the J gene lost 4 bases, with 14 bases spanning the gap. This CDR3 spans 15 amino acids. The CDR3 nucleotides read TGTGCCAGCAGTTTTGGGAGAGGAGAGTCAGATACGCAGTATTTT. Encoded protein: CASSFGRGESDTQYF.

With regard to this clonotype: A much bigger clone sits one base away, suggesting this may be a read error. This chain uses TRBV7-9 with TRBJ1-3, with D uncertain. Germline V gene lookup returns CDR1 SEHNR and CDR2 FQNEAQ (reference sequence). The CDR3 is 16 amino acids. The germline V and J ends were trimmed by 4 bases and 0 bases, with 13 bases remaining between them. This CDR3 reads CASSSMEEFSGNTIYF. The CDR3 DNA is TGTGCCAGCAGCTCAATGGAGGAATTCTCTGGAAACACCATATATTTT.

This clonotype was recorded a few times. V is TRBV19 and J is TRBJ2-1, with 13 bases lining up with TRBD2. This CDR3 spans 16 amino acids. In germline, CDR1 is LNHDA, CDR2 SQIVND (reference sequence). V gave up 8 bases and J gave up 3 bases; unmatched junction bases: 7. The CDR3 loop reads CASAKTSGRFYNEQFF. CDR3 DNA sequence: TGTGCCAGTGCGAAGACTAGCGGGAGGTTCTACAATGAGCAGTTCTTC.

This clonotype has more than one count but fewer than ten. The chain couples TRBV5-1 to TRBJ2-5; 8 bases are a match to TRBD2. Germline V gene data show CDR1 as SGHRS and CDR2 as YFSETQ. V lost 5 bases, J lost 2 bases, and 5 bases stayed unmatched. This CDR3 region has 14 residues. This CDR3 is CASSAGGGQETQYF. The CDR3, as DNA: TGCGCCAGCAGTGCGGGGGGCGGGCAAGAGACCCAGTACTTC.

This clonotype occurred many times. In nucleotides, the CDR3 is TGTGCCAGCAGCTTAGTTCTTAAGTCCGGGGAGCTGTTTTTT. Encoded protein: CASSLVLKSGELFF. The chain joins TRBV11-1 to TRBJ2-2; the D is unclear. Per the germline V gene, CDR1 is SGHAT and CDR2 is FQDESV (reference sequence). V lost 1 base, J lost 6 bases, and 9 bases lay in between. This CDR3 spans 14 amino acids.

This clonotype occurred many times. The rearrangement uses TRBV6-1 and TRBJ2-1; a weak D match, TRBD1 (6 bases). From germline, CDR1 is MNHNS and CDR2 SASEGT. This CDR3 spans 13 amino acids. Trimming removed 7 bases at V and 8 bases at J, with 15 bases between. For the CDR3, the DNA is TGTGCCAGCACCTCAGGGGCTCGGGATGAGCAGTTCTTC. Translating gives CASTSGARDEQFF.

V is TRBV5-1 and J is TRBJ2-3, with a weak D call TRBD2 (6 bases). V lost 0 bases and J 3 bases, leaving 17 bases between the germline ends. Germline V gene lookup returns CDR1 SGHRS and CDR2 YFSETQ. This CDR3 region has 17 residues. CDR3 coding DNA: TGCGCCAGCAGCTTGGCCAAGGCGGGACTGAGGACAGATACGCAGTATTTT. Encoded protein: CASSLAKAGLRTDTQYF.

The V gene is TRBV3-1, the J gene TRBJ2-7; D is perhaps TRBD1 or TRBD2 (5 bases each). CDR1 is LGHDT, CDR2 YNNKEL, per germline (reference sequence). This CDR3 is 20 amino acids long. Trimming shortened V by 1 base and J by 4 bases, and 29 bases separated the two germline ends. CDR3 nucleotide sequence: TGTGCCAGCAGCCAAGCCCGGGTCCGGGACGGACCTCATTACCGATACGAGCAGTACTTC. As protein: CASSQARVRDGPHYRYEQYF.

This clonotype was detected many times. This sequence joins TRBV4-1 and TRBJ2-3; TRBD1 matches at 8 bases. Trimming cost V 5 bases and J 2 bases; bases outside gene matches: 21. The CDR3 has 20 residues. Per the germline V gene, CDR1 is MGHRA and CDR2 is YSYEKL. The CDR3 sequence is CASSATGQGHPGPYTDTQYF. The CDR3 DNA is TGCGCCAGCAGCGCGACAGGACAGGGCCACCCAGGTCCTTACACAGATACGCAGTATTTT.

This clonotype showed up many times. CDR3 sequence reads: CASSLKRGFAPLHF. CDR3 in DNA: TGTGCCAGCAGCTTGAAGAGGGGTTTCGCACCCCTCCACTTT. The gene calls are TRBV12-3 or TRBV12-4 and TRBJ1-6, with TRBD1 as a possible D gene (5 bases). The CDR3 extends over 14 amino acids. V lost 6 bases to trimming and J lost 11 bases, with 17 bases between them.

This clonotype was detected many times. J is TRBJ2-4 and V is TRBV11-3; TRBD1 might be the D (6 bases). The ends were cut back, 5 bases at V and 0 bases at J, with 14 bases in the middle. The CDR3 is made up of 16 amino acids. Germline V gene lookup returns CDR1 SGHNT and CDR2 YENEEA. The DNA for the CDR3 is TGTGCCAGCAGCCCCGGGACATCTGAAGCCAAAAACATTCAGTACTTC. It specifies CASSPGTSEAKNIQYF. Complete variable domain (other parts from reference TRBV11-3 and TRBJ2-4): EAGVVQSPRYKIIEKKQPVAFWCNPISGHNTLYWYLQNLGQGPELLIRYENEEAVDDSQLPKDRFSAERLKGVDSTLKIQPAELGDSAVYLCASSPGTSEAKNIQYFGAGTRLSVL.

The sample holds many counts of this clonotype. The V gene is TRBV20-1, the J gene TRBJ2-3; D is possibly TRBD1 (5 bases). V was shortened by 0 bases and J by 2 bases, with 12 bases between the two germline ends. Per the germline V gene, CDR1 is DFQATT and CDR2 is SNEGSKA (reference sequence). The CDR3 spans 15 residues. This CDR3 reads CSARDGAAVTDTQYF. CDR3 nucleotide sequence: TGCAGTGCTAGAGATGGGGCAGCTGTCACAGATACGCAGTATTTT.